Sequencing of this TCR beta chain was carried out in a study of blood T cell repertoires in COVID-19. Study-level information: There were acute and convalescent COVID-19 samples, and they came from the United States, Italy and Spain. T cells, B-cell-depleted T cells, or PBMCs supplied cDNA or gDNA.

Trimming took 4 bases from V and 2 from J; bases not matched to a gene: 3. The CDR3 contains 15 residues. Looked up from germline, CDR1 is SGDLS and CDR2 is YYNGEE. Original analysis: Reference gene primer amplification yielded estimated nucleated cell counts. Method: immunoSEQ multiplex PCR; TCRdb's copy keeps in-frame clones and lacks some. That table furnishes V, J and clone size, whereas the DNA furnished D and trimming. The table includes approximately 190,000 clones, around 86% detected once. Only one count was recorded for this clone. The J gene is TRBJ1-3, the V gene TRBV9, with TRBD1 identical over 10 bases. The receptor was isolated from a woman in her 40s with acute or convalescent COVID-19. Source material: peripheral blood. CDR3 in amino acids: CASSFGTGAGNTIYF. The DNA for the CDR3 is TGTGCCAGCAGCTTTGGGACAGGGGCTGGAAACACCATATATTTT.